This T cell receptor (beta chain) is from a study of blood T cell repertoires in COVID-19. Study details: In each case, the material was cDNA or gDNA derived from T cells, B-cell-depleted T cells, or PBMCs.

CDR3 size: 14 residues. V was clipped by 11 bases and J by 0 bases, with 15 bases between them. CDR1 and CDR2 from the germline V gene are ENHRY and SYGVKD. Per the study methods: Using reference gene primer amplification, nucleated cell counts were estimated. Assay used: immunoSEQ multiplex PCR; TCRdb lists only in-frame clones, some missing. That table furnishes V, J and clone size, whereas the DNA furnished D and trimming. This sample has a few hundred thousand clones; roughly 88% occur once, and the top ten carry 1.3% to 1.5%. The chain carries TRBV10-3 and TRBJ2-3; a possible D gene is TRBD2 (6 bases). The clonotype comes from a man at least 80 years old with acute or convalescent COVID-19. Sequenced input: peripheral blood. DNA for the CDR3: TGTGCCTCGTCGTGGGGGGTGAGCACAGATACGCAGTATTTT. Its translation is CASSWGVSTDTQYF.